This T cell receptor (beta chain) was profiled in a study of blood T cell repertoires in COVID-19. On the study more broadly: COVID-19 samples collected from the United States, Italy and Spain covered acute and convalescent phases.

In the authors' methods: Counts of nucleated cells, estimated from reference gene primer amplification, were obtained. Only in-frame clones appear in the TCRdb table, and some are missing; sequencing was by immunoSEQ multiplex PCR. That table supplies the V and J calls and clone size; D and trimming were determined from the DNA. The table has 200,000 to 250,000 clones, 81% seen once. The CDR3 consists of 17 residues. In terms of age and location, participants ranged from about 18 to 89 years and lived in about 25 US areas. Allocation to cohorts depended on clinical history reported by the participants.

The origin of this receptor is a woman in her forties or fifties with acute COVID-19. This chain links TRBV21-1 with TRBJ1-1; the table's TRBD1 call for D was not verified on the DNA. TRBV21-1 constitutes a pseudogene. Sequencing used PBMCs or T cells enriched from blood (not recorded which). CDR3 sequence reads: CASSLRTGPRVNTEAFF. The CDR3 region has the DNA TGTGCCAGCAGCCTTCGTACAGGGCCGCGGGTCAACACTGAAGCTTTCTTT.